The count of the clone carrying this T cell receptor beta chain is one. The record originates from a study of T cell changes during pregnancy in multiple sclerosis. Sequenced by immunoSEQ multiplex PCR; TCRdb stores in-frame clones only, minus some. In the table there are around 51,000 clones, 93% of which are singletons. The ends were cut back, 3 bases at V and 8 bases at J, with 16 bases in the middle. The CDR3 totals 14 residues. CDR1 MDHEN and CDR2 SYDVKM come from the germline V gene. The rearrangement joins TRBV28 to TRBJ1-2; maybe TRBD1 (6 bases). The sequences come from peripheral blood, collected in the second trimester of pregnancy. The TCR originated in a female donor with multiple sclerosis, enrolled in a pregnancy study. As DNA, the CDR3 is TGTGCCAGCAGTTTGGGCGACAGGATCTGGGGCTACACCTTC. Encoded protein: CASSLGDRIWGYTF.